Listed below are T cell receptor beta chains from one sample, sequenced in a study of technical replicates of blood from several donors. Using immunoSEQ multiplex PCR, the repertoire was profiled, and TCRdb retains in-frame clones only, with some absent. The data contain approximately 81,000 clones, 81% of them singletons. Sequences were obtained from PBMCs. The receptors were gathered from a human donor in good health. Some clones in this sample may be carry-over from other donors' samples. The CDR3 runs from the conserved cysteine through the conserved F or W. A D gene is named only where the DNA matches it firmly. Expanded clones are given a class, and other clones once, few, many or no size at all.

j_call d_call clone_size v_call cdr3_nt cdr3_aa
TRBJ2-5 . . TRBV6-5 TGTGCCAGCAGTTACTCCGCCGGGGGTAGAAGAGAGACCCAGTACTTC CASSYSAGGRRETQYF
TRBJ2-7 . once TRBV18 TGTGCCAGCTCACCACGACAGGACCCGGGGTACGAGCAGTACTTC CASSPRQDPGYEQYF
TRBJ2-1 TRBD2 . TRBV7-2 TGTGCCAGCAGCTTAGCCCCATTCAGGGAGGGGTTCTTC CASSLAPFREGFF
TRBJ1-2 . few TRBV6-1 TGTGCCAGCAGGCTGGAGGGTTGGTATGGCTACACCTTC CASRLEGWYGYTF
TRBJ2-7 . . TRBV2 TGTGCCAGCAGTGTCTTTAGGGGGTACCTCTACGAGCAGTACTTC CASSVFRGYLYEQYF
TRBJ2-5 . . TRBV4-2 TGTGCCAGCAGCCGGGAGGCAGGCGAGACCCAGTACTTC CASSREAGETQYF
TRBJ2-7 TRBD1 . TRBV18 TGTGCCAGCTCACTGGGACAGCAGCTGGAGCAGTACTTC CASSLGQQLEQYF
TRBJ1-4 TRBD1 . TRBV14 TGTGCCAGCAGCCAGAGGACAGGGGGCATTGAAAAACTGTTTTTT CASSQRTGGIEKLFF
TRBJ1-6 . few TRBV14 TGTGCCAGCAGCCAAGTTCGGAGTTCACCCCTCCACTTT CASSQVRSSPLHF
TRBJ2-1 TRBD2 . TRBV5-1 TGCGCCAGCAGCTTGGGTCTTAGCGGGGGGGCCTACGGGCAGTTCTTC CASSLGLSGGAYGQFF
TRBJ2-1 . . TRBV10-3 TGTGCCATCAGTGATTCTTGGAAGGGAGTAGGCAATGAGCAGTTCTTC CAISDSWKGVGNEQFF
TRBJ2-3 . once TRBV19 TGTGCCAGTAGAAGCGAGATCCAGGGGGGAACGCAGTATTTT CASRSEIQGGTQYF
TRBJ2-7 . few TRBV7-8 TGTGCCCGAAGTGGATCGGGGATCTCCTACGAGCAGTACTTC CARSGSGISYEQYF
TRBJ1-1 . . TRBV30 TGTGCCTGGACCCAACAGGTTGAAGCTTTCTTT CAWTQQVEAFF
TRBJ2-1 . . TRBV4-2 TGTGCCAGCAGCCAAGGACAGCGAGATGAGCAGTTCTTC CASSQGQRDEQFF
TRBJ1-5 TRBD1 . TRBV6-1 TGTGCCAGCAGTGAAGAGGGACAGTATAGCAATCAGCCCCAGCATTTT CASSEEGQYSNQPQHF
TRBJ2-7 . . TRBV5-1 TGCGCCAGCAGCTTGGGTTGGGACTCTTCCTACGAGCAGTACTTC CASSLGWDSSYEQYF
TRBJ2-5 TRBD2 once TRBV19 TGTGCCAGTAGTAAGCGGGGGGGCCATGAGACCCAGTACTTC CASSKRGGHETQYF
TRBJ2-5 . once TRBV6-1 TGTGCCAGCAGTGCAAGTACTACTCAAGAGACCCAGTACTTC CASSASTTQETQYF
TRBJ1-1 . few TRBV11-1 TGTGCCAGCAGCTTGGGAGGAAGTCGGGGAACTGAAGCTTTCTTT CASSLGGSRGTEAFF